The 12 T cell receptor beta chains below were found in one sample sequenced in a study of blood T cell repertoires in COVID-19 (dated by TCRdb to about 2020). The library was prepared using the immunoSEQ multiplex PCR assay. Drawn from immuneACCESS, this table holds only the in-frame rearrangements with V and J called that TCRdb kept. Clones are partly lost; checked studies trace under half to an unresolved V gene and leave the rest unexplained. The sample yields around 83,000 clones; about 88% were counted once. About 8% of the sample goes to the ten largest clones. Sequenced input: peripheral blood. The receptors originated from a man of 80 years or more with active or convalescent COVID-19.

The V gene is TRBV24-1, the J gene TRBJ2-3; TRBD2 is a possible D gene (5 bases). Germline V gene sequence: CDR1 KGHDR, CDR2 SFDVKD. The CDR3 contains 13 residues. Deletions cut 4 bases from V and 7 bases from J, with 11 bases between. The CDR3 is CATSDPQRYTQYF. The CDR3 bases are TGTGCCACCAGTGACCCCCAGCGGTATACGCAGTATTTT.

The gene calls are TRBV6-5 and TRBJ1-4; 10 bases line up with TRBD1. The CDR3 length is 14 residues. V lost 6 bases to trimming and J lost 5 bases; unmatched junction nucleotides: 3. Germline CDR1 reads MNHEY; CDR2 reads SVGAGI. CDR3 bases: TGTGCCAGCAGACGGACAGGGGGGAATGAAAAACTGTTTTTT. Translating it yields CASRRTGGNEKLFF.

J is TRBJ1-3 and V is TRBV3-1 (or the pseudogene TRBV3-2), with D maybe TRBD1 (5 bases). In germline, CDR1 is LGHDT, CDR2 YNNKEL (reference sequence). This CDR3 is 15 amino acids long. The germline V and J ends were trimmed by 0 bases and 5 bases, with 11 bases remaining between them. The CDR3 loop reads CASSQEFGGRNTIYF. CDR3 in DNA: TGTGCCAGCAGCCAAGAATTCGGGGGAAGAAACACCATATATTTT.

V is TRBV18 and J is TRBJ2-7; TRBD1 matches at 7 bases. The CDR3 runs 13 residues. Germline-derived CDR1 and CDR2 are KGHSH and LQKENI. The ends lost 5 bases at V and 12 bases at J; junction bases unmatched: 13. In DNA form, the CDR3 reads TGTGCCAGCTCAGCGACAGGGTCGGAGATGCCGTACGTC. This translates into CASSATGSEMPYV.

This chain joins TRBV6-4 and TRBJ2-3; 9 nucleotides line up with TRBD1. This CDR3 spans 15 amino acids. Germline V gene lookup returns CDR1 MRHNA and CDR2 SNTAGT. V dropped 6 bases and J dropped 1; count of bases not matched to a gene: 5. CDR3 coding DNA: TGTGCCAGCAGCCAGACAGGGGGGGGCACAGATACGCAGTATTTT. Amino acid sequence: CASSQTGGGTDTQYF.

J is TRBJ2-7 and V is TRBV15; D is perhaps TRBD2 (6 bases). V lost 2 bases, J lost 4 bases, and 15 bases lay in between. Germline-derived CDR1 and CDR2 are LNHNV and YYDKDF (reference sequence). The CDR3 is made up of 15 amino acids. CDR3 residues: CATSRFQGLGYEQYV. CDR3 DNA: TGTGCCACCAGCAGATTCCAGGGACTCGGTTACGAGCAGTACGTC.

J is TRBJ2-1 and V is TRBV5-6, with 7 bases matching TRBD2. The V segment lost 7 bases and the J segment 7 bases; nucleotides outside the gene matches: 14. Germline-derived CDR1 and CDR2 are SGHDT and YYEEEE. CDR3 size: 15 residues. CDR3 loop: CASGRAGVRSNEQFF. CDR3 in DNA: TGTGCCAGCGGGCGTGCGGGGGTCAGGTCGAATGAGCAGTTCTTC.

The chain recombines TRBV5-1 with TRBJ2-2; 8 nucleotides align to TRBD1. Per germline, CDR1 SGHRS and CDR2 YFSETQ. The CDR3 has 15 residues. Trimming took 4 bases from V and 7 from J; bases not matched to a gene: 9. The CDR3 DNA reads as TGCGCCAGCAGCCCCGGACAGGGTGGTGTCGGGGAGCTGTTTTTT. It translates to CASSPGQGGVGELFF.

The chain has TRBV19 and TRBJ2-3, with D possibly matching TRBD2 (6 bases). The CDR3 consists of 13 residues. The germline V and J ends were trimmed by 6 bases and 3 bases, with 10 bases remaining between them. Germline V CDR1 and CDR2: LNHDA, SQIVND (reference sequence). CDR3 amino acids: CASRDSGTDTQYF. DNA for the CDR3: TGTGCCAGTAGGGATAGCGGAACAGATACGCAGTATTTT.

The sample holds one count of this clone. The chain links TRBV20-1 to TRBJ2-7, with no clear D. Germline CDR1 DFQATT, CDR2 SNEGSKA (reference sequence). Trimming stripped 5 bases from V and 6 bases from J, with 8 bases between. The CDR3 is made up of 10 amino acids. DNA of the CDR3: TGCAGTGCTGACCGGGTCGAGCAGTACGTC. Protein sequence: CSADRVEQYV.

This chain connects TRBV11-3 to TRBJ2-1; 10 bases align to TRBD2. The CDR3 is 15 amino acids. CDR1 is SGHNT, CDR2 YENEEA, per germline. J gave up 5 bases and V 2 bases, and 3 bases lay outside the gene matches. The CDR3 nucleotides are TGTGCCAGCAGCTTATTAGGGACTAGCGACAATGAGCAGTTCTTC. It yields the protein CASSLLGTSDNEQFF. The full variable domain, with the rest looked up from reference TRBV11-3 and TRBJ2-1, is EAGVVQSPRYKIIEKKQPVAFWCNPISGHNTLYWYLQNLGQGPELLIRYENEEAVDDSQLPKDRFSAERLKGVDSTLKIQPAELGDSAVYLCASSLLGTSDNEQFFGPGTRLTVL.

J is TRBJ1-4 and V is TRBV6-5, with D uncertain. CDR1 MNHEY and CDR2 SVGAGI come from the germline V gene. Trimming left V 6 bases short and J 0 bases short, with 8 bases between. The CDR3 covers 14 residues. This CDR3 is CASRTRSTNEKLFF. DNA for the CDR3: TGTGCCAGCAGGACACGTTCAACTAATGAAAAACTGTTTTTT.